Sequencing of this TCR beta chain was carried out in a study of blood T cells in healthy people across ages. Study summary: Through template switching, about one barcoded beta molecule was captured per two T cells, as measured in model experiments. Overall study findings and caveats: The study could not conclusively compare naive and antigen-experienced cells, given its unsorted PBMCs.

A second PCR, run for about 6 to 11 cycles, used a sample-barcoded 5' primer plus a J-beta primer mix. TCRdb re-called the 5' RACE reads through MiXCR, storing one row per CDR3 protein. The repertoire holds almost 1 million distinct CDR3 sequences, with approximately 50% as singletons. On this clonotype itself: Its specificity is not known.

Germline V gene lookup returns CDR1 MNHEY and CDR2 SMNVEV (reference sequence). This CDR3 contains 15 residues. The V end lost 1 base, the J end lost 0 bases, and 9 bases lay between the germline ends. The TCR comes from a woman aged 55-69 years in good health. What was sequenced was blood. The chain combines TRBV27 with TRBJ2-5, with D maybe TRBD1 (6 bases). The CDR3 loop reads CASSLLGQYQETQYF. In DNA form, the CDR3 reads TGTGCCAGCAGTTTATTAGGACAGTACCAAGAGACCCAGTACTTC.